This entry lists 20 T cell receptor beta chains sequenced from one sample in a study of T-cell reconstitution after alpha-beta-depleted transplantation in children. Preparation of the TCRbeta library used unique molecular identifiers. Each CDR3 protein gets one entry after TCRdb re-called the PCR reads with MiXCR. The sample has fewer than 350,000 distinct CDR3 sequences, around 10% seen once; the top ten hold 20% to 25%. The sequencing used peripheral blood, collected 180 days after TCRalphabeta/CD19-depleted stem cell transplant. These receptors all come from a male patient under 10 years old who had a stem cell transplant for chronic granulomatous disease, so the T cells may come from the graft donor.

This clonotype was detected ten times or more. The chain couples TRBV25-1 to TRBJ2-7, with D uncertain. The germline CDR1 and CDR2 sequences are MGHDK and SYGVNS. The CDR3 has 13 amino acids. The V gene lost 7 bases and the J gene lost 6 bases, with 16 bases spanning the gap. The CDR3 region has the DNA TGTGCCAGCAAATTGACGAAAACGGGCGAGCAGTACTTC. As protein: CASKLTKTGEQYF.

This clonotype was seen at least ten times. The chain couples TRBV7-8 to TRBJ2-2, with 12 positions matching TRBD2. Germline V gene lookup returns CDR1 SGHVS and CDR2 FQNEAQ. The CDR3 has 16 residues. Trimming removed 3 bases from V and 6 bases from J; junction bases left unmatched: 5. The CDR3 protein is CASSLGLAGGPGELFF. CDR3 nucleotides: TGTGCCAGCAGCTTGGGCCTAGCGGGAGGGCCCGGGGAGCTGTTTTTT.

This clonotype has more than one count but fewer than ten. The chain employs TRBV12-3 or TRBV12-4 and TRBJ2-1; 13 nucleotides align to TRBD2. J was trimmed by 8 bases and V by 4 bases; bases with no gene match: 8. This CDR3 spans 16 amino acids. Written as DNA, the CDR3 is TGTGCCAGCAGTTACTCGGGACTAGCGGGGAACGATGAGCAGTTCTTC. This translates into CASSYSGLAGNDEQFF.

The table lists this clonotype with many counts. The chain carries TRBV27 and TRBJ2-1, with a tentative D call TRBD2 (6 bases). This CDR3 has 15 residues. Germline V gene data show CDR1 as MNHEY and CDR2 as SMNVEV (reference sequence). The V end lost 5 bases, the J end lost 7 bases, and 18 bases lay between the germline ends. CDR3 sequence reads: CASSPLGLNPNEQFF. The CDR3 DNA is TGTGCCAGCAGTCCCCTCGGACTAAACCCTAATGAGCAGTTCTTC.

This clonotype was recorded many times. Compared with germline, one end of the junction differs, possibly owing to a read error. The gene calls are TRBV29-1 and TRBJ2-1, with TRBD2 identical over 16 bases. Germline CDR1 and CDR2: SQVTM and ANQGSEA. The CDR3 spans 12 residues. The CDR3 bases are TGCAGCGTGGAGGGACTAGCGGGAGGGCAATCCTTC. Encoded protein: CSVEGLAGGQSF.

The table lists this clonotype with many counts. This rearrangement joins TRBV20-1 to TRBJ2-7; 9 bases match TRBD2. V dropped 3 bases and J dropped 2; count of bases not matched to a gene: 5. The CDR3 sequence is 14 residues long. In germline, CDR1 is DFQATT, CDR2 SNEGSKA (reference sequence). The CDR3 here is CSARSGRNPYEQYF. DNA for the CDR3: TGCAGTGCTAGGAGCGGGAGGAACCCCTACGAGCAGTACTTC.

The CDR3 protein is CASSPDTGAEQYF. DNA for the CDR3: TGTGCCAGCAGCCCCGATACAGGGGCCGAGCAGTACTTC. This sequence joins TRBV7-3 and TRBJ2-7; 7 bases are shared with TRBD1. The CDR3 contains 13 residues. Germline V gives CDR1 SGHTA, CDR2 FQGTGA. V lost 5 bases, J lost 6 bases, and 7 bases stayed unmatched. Using reference TRBV7-3 and TRBJ2-7 for the parts outside the CDR3, the full variable domain is GAGVSQTPSNKVTEKGKYVELRCDPISGHTALYWYRQSLGQGPEFLIYFQGTGAADDSGLPNDRFFAVRPEGSVSTLKIQRTERGDSAVYLCASSPDTGAEQYFGPGTRLTVT.

The table lists this clonotype with many counts. The chain is built from TRBV6-5 and TRBJ2-2, with D tentatively TRBD2 (5 bases). The germline V gene encodes CDR1 MNHEY and CDR2 SVGAGI. The CDR3 consists of 13 residues. V lost 0 bases and J lost 8, with 7 bases in between. CDR3: CASSYSRAGELFF. The CDR3, as DNA: TGTGCCAGCAGTTACTCGAGGGCGGGGGAGCTGTTTTTT.

Turning to this clonotype: This may come from a read error, since a much larger clone is one base off. The chain carries TRBV29-1 and TRBJ1-5; 9 bases line up with TRBD1. The CDR3 spans 13 residues. J lost 7 bases, V lost 8 bases, and 9 bases had no gene match. Germline V CDR1 and CDR2: SQVTM, ANQGSEA. The CDR3: CSMKQGAGQPQHF. The CDR3 bases are TGCAGCATGAAACAGGGGGCAGGCCAGCCCCAGCATTTT.

This clonotype appeared many times. V gene TRBV12-3 or TRBV12-4 combines with J gene TRBJ2-1, with D uncertain. V shed 5 bases and J shed 7 bases, with 12 bases lying between them. This CDR3 contains 13 residues. CDR3 region: CASSLGSGNEQFF. Here the CDR3 DNA reads TGTGCCAGCAGTCTTGGGTCCGGGAATGAGCAGTTCTTC.

V gene TRBV30 combines with J gene TRBJ2-5; D gene unclear. CDR3 length: 17 residues. CDR1 GTSNPN and CDR2 SVGIG come from the germline V gene (reference sequence). Trimming took 0 bases from V and 1 from J, leaving 18 bases between them. DNA of the CDR3: TGTGCCTGGAGTGTACCGAGAGTAGGGCCCTTCCAAGAGACCCAGTACTTC. This sequence encodes CAWSVPRVGPFQETQYF.

The genes are TRBV19 and TRBJ2-3, with 7 nucleotides matching TRBD1. Unmatched junction bases numbered 10, after V lost 5 bases and J lost 2 bases. Germline CDR1 reads LNHDA; CDR2 reads SQIVND (reference sequence). The CDR3 is 16 amino acids. CDR3 coding DNA: TGTGCCAGTAGTCGGCTCCGGGACAGAGACACAGATACGCAGTATTTT. This sequence encodes CASSRLRDRDTDTQYF.

This clonotype came up many times. The J gene is TRBJ2-2, the V gene TRBV6-5, with D unresolved. Germline CDR1 MNHEY, CDR2 SVGAGI. CDR3 length: 16 residues. The V gene lost 2 bases and the J gene lost 7 bases, with 17 bases spanning the gap. In DNA, the CDR3 is TGTGCCAGCAGTTACCTAATAGGAGCCCCGGGCGGGGAGCTGTTTTTT. Encoded protein: CASSYLIGAPGGELFF.

The chain combines TRBV20-1 with TRBJ2-1; possibly TRBD1 or TRBD2 for D (5 bases each). V was clipped by 2 bases and J by 6 bases, with 20 bases between them. Germline CDR1 is DFQATT and CDR2 is SNEGSKA (reference sequence). This CDR3 is 16 amino acids long. CDR3 in amino acids: CSARPLGGSLFNEQFF. CDR3 in DNA: TGCAGTGCTAGACCCCTTGGGGGATCCCTCTTCAATGAGCAGTTCTTC.

Turning to this clonotype: Possible read error: a much larger clone is one base away. The chain employs TRBV3-1 and TRBJ2-7; no firm D call. CDR3 size: 12 residues. The V gene's germline CDR1 is LGHDT and CDR2 YNNKEL (reference sequence). This chain's CDR3 is CASIQVGLEQYF. The CDR3 coding sequence is TGTGCCAGCATCCAAGTAGGTCTCGAGCAGTACTTC.

The chain recombines TRBV14 with TRBJ2-7, with D unresolved. V was shortened by 0 bases and J by 10 bases, with 22 bases between the two germline ends. The CDR3 covers 16 residues. Germline assignment: CDR1 SGHDN and CDR2 FVKESK. The CDR3 loop reads CASSQDRAGRPLIQYF. The DNA for the CDR3 is TGTGCCAGCAGCCAAGATCGGGCAGGACGGCCTCTTATTCAGTACTTC.

This sequence joins TRBV2 and TRBJ2-7, with unresolved D. With 4 bases removed from V and 9 bases from J, the gap between germline ends came to 16 bases. CDR1 is SNHLY, CDR2 FYNNEI, per germline. This CDR3 has 13 residues. CDR3 bases: TGTGCCAGCAGTGTTAAAAGGGAATCTCGGCAGTACTTC. It specifies CASSVKRESRQYF.

J is TRBJ2-3 and V is TRBV5-4; weak D call: TRBD1 (6 bases). The CDR3 is 14 residues long. The germline V gene encodes CDR1 SGHNT and CDR2 YYREEE (reference sequence). V lost 3 bases and J 2 bases, leaving 10 bases between the germline ends. The DNA of the CDR3 is TGTGCCAGCAGCTGGCGACAGGACACAGATACGCAGTATTTT. Protein: CASSWRQDTDTQYF.

This clonotype was counted ten times or more. This chain links TRBV7-6 with TRBJ1-5; 8 bases agree with TRBD1. V shed 5 bases and J 11 bases; nucleotides not matched to a gene: 11. In germline, CDR1 is SGHVS, CDR2 FNYEAQ. The CDR3 covers 14 residues. CDR3 loop: CASSPGTGGLAQHF. The CDR3 DNA sequence: TGTGCCAGCAGCCCCGGGACAGGAGGTTTGGCCCAGCATTTT. The variable domain in full, with the rest retrieved from reference TRBV7-6 and TRBJ1-5, is GAGVSQSPRYKVTKRGQDVALRCDPISGHVSLYWYRQALGQGPEFLTYFNYEAQQDKSGLPNDRFSAERPEGSISTLTIQRTEQRDSAMYRCASSPGTGGLAQHFGDGTRLSIL.

This clonotype has at least ten counts. V and J are TRBV7-8 and TRBJ2-3; the match to TRBD2 covers 10 bases. This CDR3 is built from 18 residues. CDR1 and CDR2 (germline): SGHVS, FQNEAQ. The V gene end was trimmed by 3 bases and the J gene end by 0 bases; junction bases not matched to a gene: 9. The CDR3 sequence is CASSFPSGGDKSTDTQYF. Here the CDR3 DNA reads TGTGCCAGCAGCTTTCCTAGCGGGGGCGACAAAAGCACAGATACGCAGTATTTT.